These 4 T cell receptor beta chains originate from one sample sequenced in a study of cytomegalovirus exposure and HLA in healthy donors. Sequencing was performed with immunoSEQ multiplex PCR; in TCRdb, only in-frame clones are kept and a portion is missing. The sample has just under 150,000 clones, roughly 87% seen once; the top ten hold 4.5% to 5.5%. The sample taken for sequencing was PBMCs. These receptors all come from a young man in good health and CMV-seropositive.

V usage is TRBV7-2 and J usage is TRBJ1-1; D remains unclear. Looked up from germline, CDR1 is SGHTA and CDR2 is FQGNSA. CDR3 length: 12 residues. Deletions cut 2 bases from V and 6 bases from J, with 7 bases between. The CDR3 sequence is CASSLTGSEAFF. The CDR3 coding sequence is TGTGCCAGCAGCTTAACGGGGTCTGAAGCTTTCTTT.

The V gene is TRBV6-1, the J gene TRBJ1-1, with a possible D match to TRBD1 (5 bases). The CDR3 sequence is 13 residues long. Germline CDR1 is MNHNS and CDR2 is SASEGT. Trimming took 10 bases from V and 4 from J, leaving 16 bases between them. CDR3 sequence: CATTRRGGTEAFF. CDR3 nucleotide sequence: TGTGCCACTACGCGTCGGGGGGGCACTGAAGCTTTCTTT.

The J gene is TRBJ1-5, the V gene TRBV19; 9 nucleotides line up with TRBD1. Germline lookup yields CDR1 LNHDA and CDR2 SQIVND (reference sequence). The CDR3 contains 16 residues. Trimming cost V 10 bases and J 2 bases; bases outside gene matches: 12. The chain's CDR3 is CATSRQGEIGNQPQHF. The CDR3, as DNA: TGTGCCACTTCCCGACAGGGGGAGATCGGCAATCAGCCCCAGCATTTT.

The rearrangement uses TRBV18 and TRBJ2-3; D ambiguous. This CDR3 spans 14 amino acids. Germline CDR1 reads KGHSH; CDR2 reads LQKENI. V was clipped by 2 bases and J by 1 base, with 7 bases between them. This CDR3 reads CASSPFAGTDTQYF. The CDR3 coding sequence is TGTGCCAGCTCACCATTCGCGGGCACAGATACGCAGTATTTT.